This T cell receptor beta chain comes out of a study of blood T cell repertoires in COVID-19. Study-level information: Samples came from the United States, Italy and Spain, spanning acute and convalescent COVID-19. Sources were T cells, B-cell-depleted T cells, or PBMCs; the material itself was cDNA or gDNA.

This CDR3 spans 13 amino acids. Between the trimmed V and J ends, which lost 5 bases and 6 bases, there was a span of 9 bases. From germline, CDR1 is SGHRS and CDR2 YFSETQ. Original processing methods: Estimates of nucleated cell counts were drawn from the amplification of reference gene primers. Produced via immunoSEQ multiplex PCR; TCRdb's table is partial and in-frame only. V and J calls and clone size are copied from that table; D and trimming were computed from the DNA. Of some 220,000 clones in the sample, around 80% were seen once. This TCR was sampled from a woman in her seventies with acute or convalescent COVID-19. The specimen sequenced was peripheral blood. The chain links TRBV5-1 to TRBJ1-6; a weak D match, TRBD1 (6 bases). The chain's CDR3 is CASRWDTNSPLHF. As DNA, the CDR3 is TGCGCCAGCAGGTGGGACACTAATTCACCCCTCCACTTT.